The TCR beta chain described here comes from a study of shared clonotypes between healthy human individuals. Here immunoSEQ multiplex PCR was the method, and the copy in TCRdb shows in-frame clones only, minus some. The repertoire includes some 2,500,000 clones, approximately 90% of them detected once, and 0.37% sits in the top ten. V dropped 4 bases and J dropped 3; count of bases not matched to a gene: 10. This CDR3 has 15 amino acids. CDR1 and CDR2 (germline): SGDLS, YYNGEE. This clone was detected once. This sequence originates from a man younger than 35 in good health. Some clones in this sample may be carry-over from other donors' samples. The chain has TRBV9 and TRBJ2-7; 7 positions match TRBD1. Sequenced input: naive CD4+ T cells from PBMCs. The subset denotes: CD45RA+ positively selected. The DNA for the CDR3 is TGTGCCAGCAGCCCCCGCCGACAGGGTGTCTACGAGCAGTACTTC. As protein: CASSPRRQGVYEQYF.